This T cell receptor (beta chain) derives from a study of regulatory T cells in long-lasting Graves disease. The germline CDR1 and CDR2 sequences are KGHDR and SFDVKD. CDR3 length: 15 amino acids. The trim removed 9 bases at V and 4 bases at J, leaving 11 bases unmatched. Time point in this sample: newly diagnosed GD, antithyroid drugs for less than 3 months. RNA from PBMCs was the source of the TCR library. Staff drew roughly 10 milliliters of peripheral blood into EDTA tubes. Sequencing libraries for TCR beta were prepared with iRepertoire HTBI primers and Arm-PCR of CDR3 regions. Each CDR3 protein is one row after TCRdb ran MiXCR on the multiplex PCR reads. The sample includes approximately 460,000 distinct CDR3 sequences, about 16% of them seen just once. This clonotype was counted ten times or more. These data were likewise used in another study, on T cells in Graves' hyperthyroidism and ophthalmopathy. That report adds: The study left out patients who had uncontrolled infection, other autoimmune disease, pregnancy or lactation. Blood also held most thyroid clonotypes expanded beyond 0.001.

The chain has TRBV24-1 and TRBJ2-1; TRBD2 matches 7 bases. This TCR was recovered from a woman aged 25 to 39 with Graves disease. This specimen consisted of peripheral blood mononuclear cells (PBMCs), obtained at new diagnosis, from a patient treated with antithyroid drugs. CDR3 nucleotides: TGTGCCACCGTTTCGCGGGAGACACCTTACAATGAGCAGTTCTTC. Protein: CATVSRETPYNEQFF.